This T cell receptor beta chain emerged from a study of T-cell memory formation after mild COVID-19. MiXCR, applied by TCRdb to the 5' RACE reads, yields one record per CDR3 protein. The table lists approximately 250,000 distinct CDR3 sequences, approximately 15% of them singletons. The receptor's source is a young man who had mild COVID-19 (a few samples of this study predate the infection). Cell type and time point are not known. Material: PBMCs or a T cell subset sorted from them (not recorded which).

The CDR3, as DNA: TGTGCCAGCAGTCCCCAGGGGGAGGGTTCACCCCTCCACTTT. Amino acid sequence: CASSPQGEGSPLHF. The gene calls are TRBV12-3 or TRBV12-4 and TRBJ1-6; TRBD1 matches 7 bases. Trimming at V came to 5 bases and at J to 9 bases, leaving 7 bases not matched to a gene. This CDR3 has 14 amino acids.